One sample yielded the 23 T cell receptor beta chains listed below, sequenced in a study of vaccination effects on CD4 cells after COVID-19. In the ViraFEST assay, antigen-specific CD4+ clonotypes were identified by expansion after peptide-pool stimulation. Researchers isolated CD4+ T cells once approximately eleven days of culture had elapsed. As their vaccination, participants received two doses of either BNT162b2 or mRNA-1273. Their antigens remain unidentified. Only in-frame clones appear in the TCRdb table, and some are missing; sequencing was by immunoSEQ multiplex PCR. The data show about 31,000 clones, roughly 77% seen once. The sample was CD4+ T cells from PBMCs cultured with HCoV-229E spike peptides, taken after COVID-19 vaccination. All receptors come from a human donor who received a COVID-19 vaccine.

In its sample, this clone was seen a few times. The chain uses TRBV10-3 and TRBJ1-2, with D perhaps TRBD1 (6 bases). The germline CDR1 and CDR2 sequences are ENHRY and SYGVKD. The CDR3 runs 14 residues. Trimming stripped 0 bases from V and 7 bases from J, with 12 bases between. The DNA of the CDR3 is TGTGCCATCAGTGAGTCCACAACAGGGAGTGGCTACACCTTC. Amino acid sequence: CAISESTTGSGYTF.

This clone was counted once. The chain combines TRBV5-4 with TRBJ2-7, with TRBD2 matching over 9 bases. The trim removed 0 bases at V and 2 bases at J, leaving 6 bases unmatched. Germline values: CDR1 SGHNT, CDR2 YYREEE (reference sequence). The CDR3 is 16 amino acids. CDR3 loop: CASSLGAGGPPYEQYF. CDR3 in DNA: TGTGCCAGCAGCTTGGGGGCGGGGGGGCCGCCCTACGAGCAGTACTTC.

CDR3 nucleotides: TGTGCCAGCAGCCATCGGGGGGCCTATGGCTACACCTTC. It translates to CASSHRGAYGYTF. The rearrangement uses TRBV3-1 (or the pseudogene TRBV3-2) and TRBJ1-2; a possible D gene is TRBD1 (6 bases). The V and J ends lost 3 bases and 4 bases respectively, with 9 bases between them. Germline CDR1 LGHDT, CDR2 YNNKEL (reference sequence). This CDR3 is 13 amino acids long.

The CDR3 DNA is TGTGCCAGCAGCCCCGGGACAGCGAACACCGGGGAGCTGTTTTTT. This translates into CASSPGTANTGELFF. The J gene is TRBJ2-2, the V gene TRBV7-9, with 7 bases lining up with TRBD1. The CDR3 has 15 residues. Germline V gene data show CDR1 as SEHNR and CDR2 as FQNEAQ (reference sequence). V trimming: 5 bases; J trimming: 0 bases; junction bases outside the gene matches: 3.

V usage is TRBV15 and J usage is TRBJ1-5, with D possibly matching TRBD1 (5 bases). V shed 0 bases and J shed 0 bases, with 12 bases lying between them. CDR1 and CDR2 from the germline V gene are LNHNV and YYDKDF (reference sequence). The CDR3 is 17 residues long. Here the CDR3 DNA reads TGTGCCACCAGCAGAGAGTCGGCAGGGCATAGCAATCAGCCCCAGCATTTT. The encoded protein is CATSRESAGHSNQPQHF.

The rearrangement links TRBV3-1 (or the pseudogene TRBV3-2) to TRBJ2-7; 11 bases are a match to TRBD2. Germline lookup yields CDR1 LGHDT and CDR2 YNNKEL (reference sequence). The length of the CDR3 is 18 residues. The V and J ends lost 4 bases and 4 bases, in that order; junction bases with no gene match: 15. The CDR3 DNA is TGTGCCAGCAGCCCCCTGGGAACGGGGACTAGCGGACTATACGAGCAGTACTTC. Amino acid sequence: CASSPLGTGTSGLYEQYF.

The CDR3 protein is CASSLYDRDHYEQYF. The CDR3 DNA is TGTGCCAGCAGCTTGTATGACCGGGATCACTACGAGCAGTACTTC. This chain joins TRBV11-2 and TRBJ2-7; perhaps TRBD2 as D (5 bases). The CDR3 consists of 15 residues. Germline V gives CDR1 SGHAT, CDR2 FQNNGV. V gave up 3 bases and J gave up 3 bases, with 15 bases separating them.

The rearrangement links TRBV5-1 to TRBJ2-1; possible D gene TRBD2, 5 bases. The CDR3 has 13 amino acids. The ends were cut back, 2 bases at V and 10 bases at J, with 13 bases in the middle. Germline CDR1 is SGHRS and CDR2 is YFSETQ. CDR3 loop: CASSLLVLGEQFF. CDR3 nucleotides: TGCGCCAGCAGCTTACTCGTACTAGGGGAGCAGTTCTTC.

This clone turned up a few times. The CDR3 region is CASSQDSDSPLHF. The CDR3, as DNA: TGTGCCAGCTCACAGGATTCTGATTCACCCCTCCACTTT. This rearrangement joins TRBV18 to TRBJ1-6; D is unclear. CDR1 KGHSH and CDR2 LQKENI come from the germline V gene. The CDR3 has 13 amino acids. V lost 4 bases, J lost 8 bases, and 9 bases lay in between.

This sequence joins TRBV2 and TRBJ2-5; no definite D call. The CDR3 sequence is 11 residues long. Trimming cost V 7 bases and J 8 bases, with 11 bases left between them. The germline V gene encodes CDR1 SNHLY and CDR2 FYNNEI. CDR3: CASTRDQTQYF. The CDR3 DNA sequence: TGTGCCAGCACCCGAGACCAAACCCAGTACTTC.

This clone was picked up a small number of times. The chain carries TRBV2 and TRBJ1-3; 8 nucleotides match TRBD1. V trimming: 8 bases; J trimming: 3 bases; junction bases outside the gene matches: 0. Germline V gene lookup returns CDR1 SNHLY and CDR2 FYNNEI. The CDR3 runs to 12 residues. The CDR3 bases are TGTGCCAGCGGACAGGGTGGAAACACCATATATTTT. Protein: CASGQGGNTIYF.

The chain uses TRBV19 and TRBJ1-3; D ambiguous. V lost 7 bases and J lost 3, with 13 bases in between. From germline, CDR1 is LNHDA and CDR2 SQIVND (reference sequence). The length of the CDR3 is 14 residues. The CDR3 region has the DNA TGTGCCAGTAAGCCGACGGTGGATGGAAACACCATATATTTT. As protein: CASKPTVDGNTIYF.

The chain has TRBV3-1 (or the pseudogene TRBV3-2) and TRBJ1-4, with D hard to call. Trimming took 2 bases from V and 6 from J, leaving 4 bases between them. Germline lookup yields CDR1 LGHDT and CDR2 YNNKEL (reference sequence). CDR3 size: 12 residues. CDR3 in DNA: TGTGCCAGCAGCCAAAATCATGAAAAACTGTTTTTT. Its protein product is CASSQNHEKLFF.

The CDR3 DNA reads TGTGCCAGCAGCTACGCTGGGGTAGGTGAAGCTTTCTTT. Translation gives CASSYAGVGEAFF. The chain joins TRBV3-1 (or the pseudogene TRBV3-2) to TRBJ1-1; no clear D gene. Between the trimmed V and J ends, which lost 5 bases and 7 bases, there was a span of 14 bases. The CDR3 extends over 13 amino acids. From germline, CDR1 is LGHDT and CDR2 YNNKEL (reference sequence).

J is TRBJ1-1 and V is TRBV6-1; tentative D call: TRBD1 (6 bases). Germline lookup yields CDR1 MNHNS and CDR2 SASEGT. V was shortened by 1 base and J by 5 bases, with 11 bases between the two germline ends. The length of the CDR3 is 14 residues. In nucleotides, the CDR3 is TGTGCCAGCAGTGAAGTGGGAGGGGGAACTGAAGCTTTCTTT. This codes for CASSEVGGGTEAFF.

The CDR3 nucleotides read TGTGCCATCAGTGGCCGCGGGGGACAAATAAACACCGGGGAGCTGTTTTTT. Amino acid sequence: CAISGRGGQINTGELFF. The V and J genes are TRBV10-3 and TRBJ2-2; maybe TRBD2 (7 bases). This CDR3 comprises 17 residues. V was pared by 4 bases and J by 2 bases, with 17 bases between. The germline CDR1 and CDR2 sequences are ENHRY and SYGVKD.

The V and J genes are TRBV6-5 and TRBJ1-1, with TRBD1 as a possible D gene (6 bases). Germline CDR1 MNHEY, CDR2 SVGAGI. Trimming took 3 bases from V and 7 from J, leaving 15 bases between them. The CDR3 length is 14 residues. CDR3 loop: CASSYRGGYGEAFF. As DNA, the CDR3 is TGTGCCAGCAGTTATAGGGGGGGCTATGGTGAAGCTTTCTTT.

J is TRBJ2-2 and V is TRBV11-2; TRBD2 is a possible D gene (6 bases). Looked up from germline, CDR1 is SGHAT and CDR2 is FQNNGV. The CDR3 extends over 16 amino acids. V lost 4 bases and J 4 bases, leaving 16 bases between the germline ends. The CDR3 DNA is TGTGCCAGCAGCTCCGGTCGGGCGGGGCCCACCGGGGAGCTGTTTTTT. Translating it yields CASSSGRAGPTGELFF.

V usage is TRBV10-1 and J usage is TRBJ2-1; perhaps TRBD2 as D (6 bases). There are 17 residues in the CDR3. CDR1 is WNHNN, CDR2 SYGVQD, per germline (reference sequence). With 5 bases removed from V and 7 bases from J, the gap between germline ends came to 24 bases. The CDR3 DNA sequence: TGCGCCAGCAGTTTAACGGAGGGCTTTTTAACGGGGAATGAGCAGTTCTTC. Protein sequence: CASSLTEGFLTGNEQFF.

The V call is TRBV6-5, the J call TRBJ2-7, with TRBD2 identical over 7 bases. CDR1 and CDR2 from the germline V gene are MNHEY and SVGAGI. J gave up 1 base and V 4 bases, and 7 bases lay outside the gene matches. The CDR3 consists of 15 residues. The CDR3 sequence is CASSSSGTVSYEQYF. The CDR3 DNA is TGTGCCAGCAGTTCGAGCGGGACCGTTTCCTACGAGCAGTACTTC.

The V gene is TRBV11-3, the J gene TRBJ2-6; possibly TRBD1 or TRBD2 for D (6 bases each). V shed 3 bases and J shed 2 bases, with 8 bases lying between them. Germline lookup yields CDR1 SGHNT and CDR2 YENEEA. The CDR3 is 15 amino acids. The CDR3 DNA reads TGTGCCAGCAGCTTCGGGGGCCCTGGGGCCAACGTCCTGACTTTC. This translates into CASSFGGPGANVLTF.

V and J are TRBV3-1 (or the pseudogene TRBV3-2) and TRBJ1-1; TRBD1 is a possible D gene (5 bases). Germline V CDR1 and CDR2: LGHDT, YNNKEL (reference sequence). CDR3 length: 12 residues. V dropped 7 bases and J dropped 11 bases, with 17 bases sitting between them. The CDR3 DNA reads TGTGCCAGCACCCTCGGGGACGGGCGCGCTTTCTTT. It codes for CASTLGDGRAFF.

V and J are TRBV7-9 and TRBJ2-7, with D unresolved. Per the germline V gene, CDR1 is SEHNR and CDR2 is FQNEAQ (reference sequence). The CDR3 contains 12 residues. Trimming stripped 1 base from V and 3 bases from J, with 4 bases between. The CDR3 DNA reads TGTGCCAGCAGCTTAGGGAGCTACGAGCAGTACTTC. Residues: CASSLGSYEQYF.